What follows is one TCR beta chain and its context. Given a much more abundant clone one base away, this may be a read error. The data were obtained in a study of T-cell reconstitution after alpha-beta-depleted transplantation in children. TCRbeta library preparation incorporated unique molecular identifiers. TCRdb re-called the PCR reads with MiXCR, one entry per CDR3 protein. This table has hundreds of thousands of distinct CDR3 sequences, roughly 17% appearing once. The receptor was isolated from a human donor who donated a stem cell graft to a child with acute myeloid leukemia. The material was PBMCs from the stem cell graft donor, obtained from the stem cell graft.

The DNA for the CDR3 is TGCAGTGCTGGACCAACCGAGCGGGGAACTCCCAATGACCAGTTCTTC. It translates to CSAGPTERGTPNDQFF. This rearrangement joins TRBV20-1 to TRBJ2-1; 7 nucleotides align to TRBD2. CDR3 length: 16 amino acids. Germline CDR1 is DFQATT and CDR2 is SNEGSKA (reference sequence).